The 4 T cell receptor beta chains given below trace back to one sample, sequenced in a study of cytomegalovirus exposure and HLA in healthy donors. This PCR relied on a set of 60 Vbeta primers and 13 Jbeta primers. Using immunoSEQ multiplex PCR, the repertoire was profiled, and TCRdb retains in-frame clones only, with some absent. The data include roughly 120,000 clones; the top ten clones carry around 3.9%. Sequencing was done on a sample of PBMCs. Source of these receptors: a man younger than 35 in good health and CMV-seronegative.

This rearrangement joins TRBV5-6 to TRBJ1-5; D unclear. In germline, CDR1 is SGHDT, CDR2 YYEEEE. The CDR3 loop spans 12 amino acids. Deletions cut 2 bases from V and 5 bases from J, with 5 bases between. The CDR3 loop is CASSLRDQPQHF. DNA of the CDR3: TGTGCCAGCAGCTTACGGGATCAGCCCCAGCATTTT.

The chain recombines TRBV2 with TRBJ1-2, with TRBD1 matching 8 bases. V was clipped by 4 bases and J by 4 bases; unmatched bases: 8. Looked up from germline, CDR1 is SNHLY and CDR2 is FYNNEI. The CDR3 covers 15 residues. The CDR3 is CASSVVPQGGYGYTF. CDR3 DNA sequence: TGTGCCAGCAGTGTCGTCCCACAGGGGGGCTATGGCTACACCTTC.

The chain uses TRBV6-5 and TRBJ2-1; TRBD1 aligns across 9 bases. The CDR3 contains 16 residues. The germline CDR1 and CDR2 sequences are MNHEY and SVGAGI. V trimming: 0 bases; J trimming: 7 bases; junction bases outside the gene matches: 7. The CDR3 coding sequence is TGTGCCAGCAGTTACTCGAGGACAGGGGAGGGTAATGAGCAGTTCTTC. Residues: CASSYSRTGEGNEQFF.

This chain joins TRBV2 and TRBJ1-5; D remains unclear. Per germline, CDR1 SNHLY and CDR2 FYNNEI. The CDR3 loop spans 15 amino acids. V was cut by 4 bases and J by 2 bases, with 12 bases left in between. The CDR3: CASSVLVQGNQPQHF. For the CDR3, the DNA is TGTGCCAGCAGTGTCTTGGTCCAGGGCAATCAGCCCCAGCATTTT. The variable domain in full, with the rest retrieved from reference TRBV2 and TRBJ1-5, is EPEVTQTPSHQVTQMGQEVILRCVPISNHLYFYWYRQILGQKVEFLVSFYNNEISEKSEIFDDQFSVERPDGSNFTLKIRSTKLEDSAMYFCASSVLVQGNQPQHFGDGTRLSIL.